This T cell receptor (beta chain) was sequenced in a study of CD8 T cells in ankylosing spondylitis. General study findings and limits: Apparently characteristic of ankylosing spondylitis blood was a TCR beta motif (about 8 highly homologous variants). Reportedly, matched ankylosing spondylitis synovial fluid was significantly enriched for disease-linked clones.

Trimming at V came to 5 bases and at J to 2 bases, leaving 8 bases not matched to a gene. The CDR3 spans 16 residues. Germline values: CDR1 MNHEY, CDR2 SMNVEV (reference sequence). TCRdb called the 5' RACE reads again in MiXCR, with one record for every CDR3 protein. Among about 100,000 distinct CDR3 sequences, about 9% were seen once, and the ten largest hold approximately 4.8%. This clonotype was found many times. Its antigen is as yet unknown. The sample was blood, either unsorted or a sorted T cell fraction (not recorded which). This TCR derives from a male donor with ankylosing spondylitis or in good health (not recorded which). This chain connects TRBV27 to TRBJ2-1; 8 nucleotides align to TRBD1. The CDR3 protein is CASSDNRGTAYNEQFF. As DNA, the CDR3 is TGTGCCAGCAGTGATAACAGGGGGACGGCCTACAATGAGCAGTTCTTC.